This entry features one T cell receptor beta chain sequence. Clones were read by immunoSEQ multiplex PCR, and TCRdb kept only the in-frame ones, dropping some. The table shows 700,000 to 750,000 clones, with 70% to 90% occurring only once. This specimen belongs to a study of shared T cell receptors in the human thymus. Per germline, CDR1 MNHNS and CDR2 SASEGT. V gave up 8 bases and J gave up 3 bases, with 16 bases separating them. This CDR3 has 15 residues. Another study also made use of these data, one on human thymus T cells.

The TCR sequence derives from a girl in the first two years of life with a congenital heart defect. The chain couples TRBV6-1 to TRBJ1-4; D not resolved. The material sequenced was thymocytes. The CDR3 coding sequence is TGTGCCAGCCTTGAATGCCGGGATCCTAATGAAAAACTGTTTTTT. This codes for CASLECRDPNEKLFF.